The present entry profiles one T cell receptor (beta chain) with its context. The antigen is undetermined. Germline CDR1 SGHNT, CDR2 YYREEE (reference sequence). The CDR3 runs to 15 residues. After removal of 0 bases from V and 5 bases from J, the junction contained 4 bases not matched to a gene. This PCR relied on a set of 60 Vbeta primers and 13 Jbeta primers. This table comes from immunoSEQ multiplex PCR, and its TCRdb copy is limited to in-frame clones, with some not included. The sample table sets out roughly 53,000 clones. The data are from a study of cytomegalovirus exposure and HLA in healthy donors. Findings and caveats of the study: Presence/absence analyses treated sequencing depth as roughly uniform across donors.

The TCR comes from a man between 18 and 29 years old in good health and CMV-seropositive. Sequences were obtained from PBMCs. This sequence joins TRBV5-4 and TRBJ2-5, with TRBD1 matching 10 bases. The CDR3 nucleotides are TGTGCCAGCAGCTTGGTAGGGACAGGGGTGGAGACCCAGTACTTC. This translates into CASSLVGTGVETQYF. Full variable domain (remainder filled in from reference TRBV5-4 and TRBJ2-5): ETGVTQSPTHLIKTRGQQVTLRCSSQSGHNTVSWYQQALGQGPQFIFQYYREEENGRGNFPPRFSGLQFPNYSSELNVNALELDDSALYLCASSLVGTGVETQYFGPGTRLLVL.